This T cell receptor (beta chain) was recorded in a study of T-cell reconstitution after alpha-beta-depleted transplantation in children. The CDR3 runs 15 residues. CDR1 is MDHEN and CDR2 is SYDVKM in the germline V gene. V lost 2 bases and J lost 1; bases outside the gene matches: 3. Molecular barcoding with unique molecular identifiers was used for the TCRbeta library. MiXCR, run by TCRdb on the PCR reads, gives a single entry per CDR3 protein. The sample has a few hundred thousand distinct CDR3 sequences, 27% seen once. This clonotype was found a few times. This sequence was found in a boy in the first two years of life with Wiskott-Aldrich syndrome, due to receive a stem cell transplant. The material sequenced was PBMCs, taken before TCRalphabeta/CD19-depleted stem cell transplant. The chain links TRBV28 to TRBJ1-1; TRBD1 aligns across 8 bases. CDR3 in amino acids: CASSLPGQGNTEAFF. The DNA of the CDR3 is TGTGCCAGCAGTTTACCCGGACAGGGGAACACTGAAGCTTTCTTT.